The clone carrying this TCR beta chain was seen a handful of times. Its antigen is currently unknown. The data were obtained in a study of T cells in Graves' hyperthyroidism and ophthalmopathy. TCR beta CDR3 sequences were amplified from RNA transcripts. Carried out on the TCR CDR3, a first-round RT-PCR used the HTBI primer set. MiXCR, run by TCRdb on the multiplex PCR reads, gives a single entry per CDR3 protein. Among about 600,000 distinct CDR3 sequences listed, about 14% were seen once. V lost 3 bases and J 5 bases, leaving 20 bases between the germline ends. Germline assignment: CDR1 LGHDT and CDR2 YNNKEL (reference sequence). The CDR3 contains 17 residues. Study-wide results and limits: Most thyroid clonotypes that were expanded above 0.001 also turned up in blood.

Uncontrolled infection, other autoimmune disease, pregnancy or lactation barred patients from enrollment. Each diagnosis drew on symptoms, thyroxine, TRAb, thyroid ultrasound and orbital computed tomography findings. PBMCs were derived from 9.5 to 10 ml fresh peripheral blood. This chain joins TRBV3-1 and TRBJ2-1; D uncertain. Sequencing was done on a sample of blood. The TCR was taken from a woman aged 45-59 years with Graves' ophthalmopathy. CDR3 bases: TGTGCCAGCAGCCACTTCCCCCTAGGAAACCCGGACAATGAGCAGTTCTTC. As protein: CASSHFPLGNPDNEQFF.